The T cell receptor (beta chain) under discussion was sequenced for a study of T cells in Graves' hyperthyroidism and ophthalmopathy. Study summary: Peripheral blood sampling occurred at initial diagnosis, before any treatment.

Study-level findings and limits: Appearing also in blood were most of the thyroid clonotypes expanded above 0.001.

This CDR3 region has 17 residues. Germline assignment: CDR1 DFQATT and CDR2 SNEGSKA (reference sequence). The J segment lost 0 bases and the V segment lost 4 bases, leaving 10 bases of the junction unmatched. The blood was taken when hyperthyroidism was first diagnosed, before any ophthalmopathy symptoms showed up. The PBMCs were taken from around 9 ml of fresh peripheral blood. In its sample, this clonotype was seen many times. Its antigen is unknown. Amplification of TCR beta CDR3 regions was performed using RNA transcripts as template. The HTBI set primed first-round TCR CDR3 RT-PCR. TCRdb itself ran the multiplex PCR reads through MiXCR, one entry per CDR3 protein. The sample shows a few hundred thousand distinct CDR3 sequences, roughly 13% of them seen only once.

The receptor's source is a man aged 30-40 years with Graves' hyperthyroidism that later progressed to Graves' ophthalmopathy. The V and J genes are TRBV20-1 and TRBJ2-1, with TRBD2 identical over 9 bases. Sample: blood. CDR3 nucleotides: TGCAGTGCTATAGGGACTAGCATCAAGAGCTCCTACAATGAGCAGTTCTTC. It is translated as CSAIGTSIKSSYNEQFF.